Presented here are 17 T cell receptor beta chains from one specimen sequenced in a study of blood T cell repertoires in COVID-19. Repertoires were generated with immunoSEQ multiplex PCR, while TCRdb's copy carries only in-frame clones and drops some. Of more than 250,000 clones in the sample, over 75% were seen once. Sequencing was carried out using peripheral blood. All receptors derive from a man over 45 with active or convalescent COVID-19.

This clone was picked up one time. This chain links TRBV30 with TRBJ1-6, with D maybe TRBD1 (6 bases). V was cut by 3 bases and J by 9 bases, with 15 bases left in between. The CDR3 is 14 amino acids. Germline assignment: CDR1 GTSNPN and CDR2 SVGIG (reference sequence). The CDR3 loop is CAWSKQGFGSPLHF. The CDR3 region has the DNA TGTGCCTGGAGCAAACAGGGTTTTGGTTCACCCCTCCACTTT.

The chain employs TRBV6-5 and TRBJ1-1, with a weak D call TRBD1 (5 bases). The germline gives CDR1 MNHEY, CDR2 SVGAGI. The V end was cut by 0 bases, the J end by 6 bases, with 14 bases between. This CDR3 contains 15 residues. The DNA of the CDR3 is TGTGCCAGCAGTTACTCGGGGGACTCCATAGCTGAAGCTTTCTTT. This sequence encodes CASSYSGDSIAEAFF.

The gene calls are TRBV6-6 and TRBJ1-1; D gene unclear. The germline V gene encodes CDR1 MNHNY and CDR2 SVGAGI (reference sequence). The V end lost 7 bases, the J end lost 0 bases, and 12 bases lay between the germline ends. The CDR3 is 14 amino acids. The CDR3 loop reads CASNFRLMNTEAFF. The CDR3 DNA sequence: TGTGCCAGCAACTTCAGACTCATGAACACTGAAGCTTTCTTT.

V gene TRBV6-5 combines with J gene TRBJ1-1; 9 bases align to TRBD1. The CDR3 is 13 amino acids. V lost 7 bases to trimming and J lost 7 bases; unmatched junction nucleotides: 7. The germline CDR1 and CDR2 sequences are MNHEY and SVGAGI. CDR3 sequence reads: CASTSGQGDEAFF. The CDR3 region has the DNA TGTGCCAGCACCTCGGGACAGGGAGATGAAGCTTTCTTT.

This clone showed up just a few times. CDR3 in amino acids: CASSLRGPGGGELFF. The CDR3 bases are TGTGCCAGTAGTCTGCGGGGGCCGGGAGGCGGGGAGCTGTTTTTT. The V and J genes are TRBV19 and TRBJ2-2, with D tentatively TRBD2 (7 bases). CDR1 and CDR2 (germline): LNHDA, SQIVND (reference sequence). The CDR3 runs 15 residues. The V gene lost 5 bases and the J gene lost 7 bases, with 17 bases spanning the gap.

This chain links TRBV7-8 with TRBJ2-2; weak D call: TRBD1 (6 bases). In germline, CDR1 is SGHVS, CDR2 FQNEAQ. This CDR3 has 14 residues. The V end was cut by 4 bases, the J end by 4 bases, with 10 bases between. DNA of the CDR3: TGTGCCAGCAGCTCATACAGGGTCACCGGGGAGCTGTTTTTT. It encodes CASSSYRVTGELFF.

The chain links TRBV6-5 to TRBJ2-2, with 7 bases fitting TRBD2. CDR3 length equals 15 residues. The V and J ends lost 8 bases and 2 bases, in that order; junction bases with no gene match: 8. Germline CDR1 reads MNHEY; CDR2 reads SVGAGI. The CDR3 nucleotides read TGTGCCAGCCCTTCGGGCGGGAGAAACACCGGGGAGCTGTTTTTT. Translated, it gives CASPSGGRNTGELFF.

The chain uses TRBV19 and TRBJ2-5; 7 bases are a match to TRBD1. The V segment lost 7 bases and the J segment 5 bases; nucleotides outside the gene matches: 10. The germline CDR1 and CDR2 sequences are LNHDA and SQIVND (reference sequence). This CDR3 has 14 residues. This chain's CDR3 is CASKRGRLGETQYF. CDR3 coding DNA: TGTGCCAGTAAGAGGGGGCGGCTTGGGGAGACCCAGTACTTC.

This sequence joins TRBV6-1 and TRBJ2-5, with 8 bases fitting TRBD2. The V gene's germline CDR1 is MNHNS and CDR2 SASEGT. This CDR3 is 15 amino acids long. V lost 2 bases and J lost 4; bases outside the gene matches: 6. The CDR3 region has the DNA TGTGCCAGCAGTGAAACTACTAGCGGCAGAGAGACCCAGTACTTC. Its protein product is CASSETTSGRETQYF.

This clone is a singleton in its sample. The genes are TRBV6-5 and TRBJ2-7; D might be TRBD2 (5 bases). The germline V gene encodes CDR1 MNHEY and CDR2 SVGAGI. The CDR3 totals 12 residues. Trimming cost V 0 bases and J 10 bases, with 10 bases left between them. The CDR3 region is CASSYSEGPQYF. In DNA, the CDR3 is TGTGCCAGCAGTTACTCCGAGGGTCCCCAGTACTTC.

The chain carries TRBV4-3 and TRBJ1-5; a weak D match, TRBD1 (6 bases). Trimming pared 1 base from V and 4 bases from J, leaving 14 bases between. The CDR3 extends over 16 amino acids. Germline V gene lookup returns CDR1 LGHNA and CDR2 YSLEER. The CDR3 is CASSQAAQGTNQPQHF. The CDR3 nucleotides read TGCGCCAGCAGCCAAGCCGCCCAGGGGACAAATCAGCCCCAGCATTTT.

This sequence joins TRBV4-1 and TRBJ1-5; D is possibly TRBD1 (6 bases). With 5 bases removed from V and 0 bases from J, the gap between germline ends came to 11 bases. Germline V gene lookup returns CDR1 MGHRA and CDR2 YSYEKL. This CDR3 is 15 amino acids long. CDR3 in DNA: TGCGCCAGCAGCTCCGGACAGATTAGCAATCAGCCCCAGCATTTT. The encoded protein is CASSSGQISNQPQHF.

The chain uses TRBV19 and TRBJ1-6; 10 positions match TRBD1. The trim removed 6 bases at V and 9 bases at J, leaving 11 bases unmatched. This CDR3 spans 16 amino acids. The germline gives CDR1 LNHDA, CDR2 SQIVND (reference sequence). CDR3 residues: CASSIEGQGKISPLHF. The CDR3 DNA follows: TGTGCCAGTAGCATTGAGGGACAGGGGAAGATTTCACCCCTCCACTTT.

This sequence joins TRBV27 and TRBJ1-1; D unresolved. CDR3 length equals 15 residues. Germline loops: CDR1 MNHEY, CDR2 SMNVEV (reference sequence). V was pared by 1 base and J by 5 bases, with 14 bases between. Here the CDR3 reads CASSLYGNPGTEAFF. CDR3 DNA: TGTGCCAGCAGTTTATATGGCAACCCGGGGACTGAAGCTTTCTTT.

The chain has TRBV28 and TRBJ1-2; 9 bases agree with TRBD1. This CDR3 has 17 residues. Germline lookup yields CDR1 MDHEN and CDR2 SYDVKM. The ends lost 5 bases at V and 2 bases at J; junction bases unmatched: 12. Written as DNA, the CDR3 is TGTGCCAGCAGTGTAGGGACAGGGCCTCCACTCAACTATGGCTACACCTTC. It translates to CASSVGTGPPLNYGYTF.

This clone was detected only a few times. The chain carries TRBV3-1 (or the pseudogene TRBV3-2) and TRBJ2-7; TRBD2 might be the D (6 bases). The CDR3 is 14 amino acids. Between the trimmed V and J ends, which lost 2 bases and 7 bases, there was a span of 15 bases. Germline-derived CDR1 and CDR2 are LGHDT and YNNKEL (reference sequence). The CDR3 loop is CASSQLVGTGEQYF. In DNA, the CDR3 is TGTGCCAGCAGCCAACTGGTCGGGACTGGGGAGCAGTACTTC.

The gene calls are TRBV5-1 and TRBJ2-7, with TRBD2 matching 14 bases. The V gene end was trimmed by 4 bases and the J gene end by 7 bases; junction bases not matched to a gene: 16. This CDR3 region has 18 residues. Germline lookup yields CDR1 SGHRS and CDR2 YFSETQ. The CDR3 reads CASSRRQGLAGVQGEQYF. In DNA form, the CDR3 reads TGCGCCAGCAGCCGACGACAGGGACTAGCGGGAGTTCAGGGAGAGCAGTACTTC.